The rows below give T cell receptor beta chains drawn from one sample of a study of long-term antiretroviral therapy in people with HIV. Profiling relied on immunoSEQ multiplex PCR, and the TCRdb table lists in-frame clones only, not all of them. The sample has 24,000 or so clones, approximately 82% seen once. This specimen was unsorted PBMCs, taken 3 years after starting antiretroviral therapy. These TCRs come from a young man with HIV. CDR3s include the opening cysteine and the closing phenylalanine or tryptophan. Fields, in order: CDR3 length, V gene, CDR3 protein.

14,TRBV28,CASSFGATNEKLFF
17,TRBV18,CASSSLPGQGKSGELFF
17,TRBV4-2,CASSQEPTGRGLDEQYF
12,TRBV19,CASSMDSYGYTF
15,TRBV5-1,CASSTQDPSTDTQYF
14,TRBV28,CASSFIGTYNEQFF
15,TRBV28,CASQIPAGSGSPLHF
9,TRBV20-1,CSAGYEQYF
13,TRBV28,CATRTGEAGELFF
16,TRBV13,CASSSNRGTAGNTIYF
15,TRBV5-6,CASSSPTGTRDGYTF
16,TRBV5-4,CASSFLGGARSNTQYF
12,TRBV2,CASSEGNYGYTF
14,TRBV4-1,CASSQSPPNSPLHF
13,TRBV19,CASSIGAGSPLHF
16,TRBV27,CASKAYLEGGDYGYTF
13,TRBV25-1,CASRGTSGDTQYF